This TCR beta chain was identified during a study of T-cell reconstitution after alpha-beta-depleted transplantation in children. This CDR3 is built from 15 residues. Trimming pared 4 bases from V and 4 bases from J, leaving 12 bases between. In germline, CDR1 is SGHRS, CDR2 YFSETQ. Unique molecular identifiers were incorporated during preparation of the TCRbeta library. TCRdb analysed the PCR reads with MiXCR anew, one entry per CDR3 protein. In the table there are a few hundred thousand distinct CDR3 sequences, 10% of which are singletons. This clonotype was counted a few times. The chain couples TRBV5-1 to TRBJ2-6; possible D gene TRBD2, 6 bases. The TCR sequence derives from a human donor who donated a stem cell graft to a child with acute lymphoblastic leukemia. Specimen: PBMCs from the stem cell graft donor, collected from the stem cell graft. The CDR3 DNA is TGCGCCAGCAGCCGAAGTAGCGGAGGGGCCAACGTCCTGACTTTC. It is translated as CASSRSSGGANVLTF.